Below, 27 T cell receptor beta chains from the same sample are listed, as sequenced in a study of T cell repertoires in cytomegalovirus infection. In TCRdb, the reads were re-called with MiXCR into one record per CDR3 protein. The table has about 130,000 distinct CDR3 sequences, about 32% seen once; the top ten hold approximately 59%. The antigens of these receptors remain unknown. The sequencing used CD8+ T cells from cultured PBMCs, collected from culture after CMV antigen stimulation. These receptors were obtained from a human donor in good health (CMV status not recorded). Some clones in this sample may be carry-over from other donors' samples.

This CDR3 reads CASSTGPPQPQHF. The CDR3 DNA reads as TGTGCCAGCAGTACAGGACCCCCGCAGCCCCAGCATTTT. The genes are TRBV6-5 and TRBJ1-5, with TRBD1 as a possible D gene (5 bases). Germline CDR1 reads MNHEY; CDR2 reads SVGAGI. Trimming stripped 5 bases from V and 7 bases from J, with 12 bases between. This CDR3 has 13 residues.

The gene calls are TRBV4-1 and TRBJ2-3; D gene ambiguous. The CDR3 is 15 amino acids. Trimming left V 6 bases short and J 2 bases short, with 15 bases between. Germline-derived CDR1 and CDR2 are MGHRA and YSYEKL. The CDR3 here is CASSLGPVNTDTQYF. In DNA form, the CDR3 reads TGCGCCAGCAGTCTCGGACCCGTTAACACAGATACGCAGTATTTT.

This rearrangement joins TRBV7-9 to TRBJ2-1; tentatively, D is TRBD1 (6 bases). This CDR3 has 16 amino acids. Trimming removed 5 bases at V and 5 bases at J, with 19 bases between. Germline CDR1 SEHNR, CDR2 FQNEAQ (reference sequence). The CDR3 sequence: CASSPAQGGTHNEQFF. The CDR3 coding sequence is TGTGCCAGCAGCCCCGCACAGGGTGGGACCCACAATGAGCAGTTCTTC.

The chain uses TRBV6-1 and TRBJ2-7; TRBD2 matches 8 bases. The CDR3 is made up of 14 amino acids. Germline CDR1 MNHNS, CDR2 SASEGT. J was trimmed by 3 bases and V by 10 bases; bases with no gene match: 11. CDR3: CATTPPGGYYEQYF. DNA of the CDR3: TGTGCCACAACTCCGCCGGGGGGGTACTACGAGCAGTACTTC.

This rearrangement joins TRBV3-1 to TRBJ1-1; D is perhaps TRBD1 (5 bases). The CDR3 totals 15 residues. The V end was cut by 0 bases, the J end by 1 base, with 9 bases between. CDR1 LGHDT and CDR2 YNNKEL come from the germline V gene (reference sequence). The CDR3: CASSQDIGGNTEAFF. The CDR3 coding sequence is TGTGCCAGCAGCCAAGACATCGGGGGGAACACTGAAGCTTTCTTT.

In this sample, this clonotype turned up a few times. The V call is TRBV12-3 or TRBV12-4, the J call TRBJ1-5; no clear D gene. V was pared by 5 bases and J by 3 bases, with 11 bases between. This CDR3 is 14 amino acids long. The CDR3 is CASSPQRLNQPQHF. Here the CDR3 DNA reads TGTGCCAGCAGTCCACAGAGACTCAATCAGCCCCAGCATTTT.

V is TRBV20-1 and J is TRBJ2-1; D is possibly TRBD1 or TRBD2 (7 bases each). CDR1 is DFQATT and CDR2 is SNEGSKA in the germline V gene (reference sequence). V lost 0 bases to trimming and J lost 0 bases, with 18 bases between them. CDR3 size: 18 residues. CDR3 DNA: TGCAGTGCTAGAGACCCCAGGGGGGGGGCTCCCTCCTACAATGAGCAGTTCTTC. The encoded protein is CSARDPRGGAPSYNEQFF.

This chain uses TRBV2 with TRBJ2-1; 7 bases agree with TRBD1. The CDR3 runs to 16 residues. The V segment lost 4 bases and the J segment 6 bases; nucleotides outside the gene matches: 12. In germline, CDR1 is SNHLY, CDR2 FYNNEI. CDR3 sequence: CASSALRGILLNEQFF. The CDR3 DNA reads TGTGCCAGCAGTGCCCTCAGGGGGATACTACTCAATGAGCAGTTCTTC.

This clonotype has just a few counts. J is TRBJ2-1 and V is TRBV6-2 or TRBV6-3; 16 bases are shared with TRBD2. This CDR3 spans 14 amino acids. In germline, CDR1 is MNHEY, CDR2 SVGEGT. Germline trimming cut 5 bases from V and 10 bases from J; bases unmatched to any gene: 2. The CDR3 loop reads CASSPGLAGGEQFF. The CDR3 DNA reads TGTGCCAGCAGTCCGGGACTAGCGGGGGGGGAGCAGTTCTTC.

The genes are TRBV5-1 and TRBJ1-1; 8 nucleotides agree with TRBD1. CDR3 length: 15 residues. The germline V gene encodes CDR1 SGHRS and CDR2 YFSETQ. V lost 0 bases and J lost 0; bases outside the gene matches: 1. The CDR3 DNA follows: TGCGCCAGCAGCTTGGGGGACAGGATGAACACTGAAGCTTTCTTT. Translated, it gives CASSLGDRMNTEAFF.

This clonotype was seen ten or more times. This rearrangement joins TRBV7-8 to TRBJ1-5; the D gene is possibly TRBD1 (5 bases). The CDR3 length is 20 residues. Trimming took off 2 bases at V and 2 bases at J, with 25 bases between the two ends. Germline CDR1 SGHVS, CDR2 FQNEAQ. For the CDR3, the DNA is TGTGCCAGCAGCTTAAGGGTCTCGGCAGGGAGGGGCGGTGGCAATCAGCCCCAGCATTTT. Translation: CASSLRVSAGRGGGNQPQHF.

The chain employs TRBV20-1 and TRBJ1-1; unclear D gene. Germline-derived CDR1 and CDR2 are DFQATT and SNEGSKA (reference sequence). The V end was cut by 2 bases, the J end by 1 base, with 17 bases between. The CDR3 loop spans 16 amino acids. Written as DNA, the CDR3 is TGCAGTGCTAGATCCGGCCGTCGCAGAGAGAACACTGAAGCTTTCTTT. It yields the protein CSARSGRRRENTEAFF.

This chain links TRBV6-2 or TRBV6-3 with TRBJ2-1, with 7 bases fitting TRBD1. J lost 3 bases, V lost 6 bases, and 8 bases had no gene match. This CDR3 is 15 amino acids long. The germline gives CDR1 MNHEY, CDR2 SVGEGT. The CDR3 DNA sequence: TGTGCCAGCAGATCCGGGACAGCTATCTACAATGAGCAGTTCTTC. Translation gives CASRSGTAIYNEQFF.

This clonotype was counted at least ten times. This rearrangement joins TRBV7-2 to TRBJ2-2, with D perhaps TRBD2 (5 bases). Germline V lookup: CDR1 SGHTA, CDR2 FQGNSA. V was shortened by 10 bases and J by 1 base, with 19 bases between the two germline ends. The CDR3 runs 16 residues. The CDR3 loop is CATGVGPTKNTGELFF. Written as DNA, the CDR3 is TGTGCCACCGGGGTTGGACCTACGAAGAACACCGGGGAGCTGTTTTTT.

This clonotype was found many times. The rearrangement uses TRBV12-3 or TRBV12-4 and TRBJ1-1; D not certain. This CDR3 has 15 residues. V was cut by 5 bases and J by 0 bases, with 13 bases left in between. In DNA, the CDR3 is TGTGCCAGCAGTGCCATCGGGGTACTGAACACTGAAGCTTTCTTT. Its protein is CASSAIGVLNTEAFF.

The chain joins TRBV11-3 to TRBJ1-3, with TRBD1 identical over 8 bases. The CDR3 totals 19 residues. CDR1 SGHNT and CDR2 YENEEA come from the germline V gene. J was trimmed by 0 bases and V by 5 bases; bases with no gene match: 15. The CDR3 coding sequence is TGTGCCAGCAGCATCCGTTACAGGACAGGGCGATCCTCTGGAAACACCATATATTTT. This sequence encodes CASSIRYRTGRSSGNTIYF.

This rearrangement joins TRBV20-1 to TRBJ1-5; D may be TRBD1 (5 bases). This CDR3 contains 16 residues. The germline V gene has CDR1 DFQATT and CDR2 SNEGSKA (reference sequence). V shed 2 bases and J shed 0 bases, with 14 bases lying between them. The CDR3 nucleotides read TGCAGTGCTAGACAGGGAGGGCTAGGTAGCAATCAGCCCCAGCATTTT. The encoded protein is CSARQGGLGSNQPQHF.

This clonotype has a handful of counts. This chain joins TRBV5-6 and TRBJ2-2; D gene uncertain. The CDR3 extends over 13 amino acids. Germline lookup yields CDR1 SGHDT and CDR2 YYEEEE. The V and J ends lost 4 bases and 7 bases respectively, with 11 bases between them. The CDR3 is CASSPGHIGELFF. CDR3 nucleotide sequence: TGTGCCAGCAGCCCGGGTCATATCGGGGAGCTGTTTTTT.

This clonotype turned up a few times. This chain links TRBV12-3 or TRBV12-4 with TRBJ1-1; no clear D. V was shortened by 0 bases and J by 5 bases, with 7 bases between the two germline ends. This CDR3 has 13 amino acids. The CDR3 DNA reads as TGTGCCAGCAGTTTAGCAGCACTGACTGAAGCTTTCTTT. It encodes CASSLAALTEAFF.

The rearrangement uses TRBV12-3 or TRBV12-4 and TRBJ1-5, with a tentative D call TRBD1 (5 bases). Trimming removed 5 bases from V and 1 base from J, with 9 bases in between. The CDR3 is 14 residues long. The CDR3 bases are TGTGCCAGCAGTGTGGGACGCAGCAATCAGCCCCAGCATTTT. Protein: CASSVGRSNQPQHF.

The table lists this clonotype with a few counts. This sequence joins TRBV7-9 and TRBJ1-2; 7 bases map to TRBD1. The CDR3 is 14 residues long. The V gene's germline CDR1 is SEHNR and CDR2 FQNEAQ (reference sequence). Trimming cost V 5 bases and J 2 bases; bases outside gene matches: 5. The CDR3 region has the DNA TGTGCCAGCAGCACCGACAGGGCCAACTATGGCTACACCTTC. The encoded protein is CASSTDRANYGYTF.

This clonotype was found a few times. CDR3 nucleotide sequence: TGTGCCAGCAGTTGGACAGTCTACGAGCAGTACTTC. Translated, it gives CASSWTVYEQYF. This chain joins TRBV2 and TRBJ2-7, with D possibly TRBD1 on 6 matching bases. Trimming removed 5 bases from V and 3 bases from J, with 8 bases in between. The CDR3 loop spans 12 amino acids. Germline lookup yields CDR1 SNHLY and CDR2 FYNNEI. The entire variable domain, with the rest obtained from reference TRBV2 and TRBJ2-7, is as follows: EPEVTQTPSHQVTQMGQEVILRCVPISNHLYFYWYRQILGQKVEFLVSFYNNEISEKSEIFDDQFSVERPDGSNFTLKIRSTKLEDSAMYFCASSWTVYEQYFGPGTRLTVT.

The chain carries TRBV3-1 and TRBJ2-3; 10 bases line up with TRBD2. Germline lookup yields CDR1 LGHDT and CDR2 YNNKEL (reference sequence). CDR3 length equals 16 residues. V shed 0 bases and J 4 bases; nucleotides not matched to a gene: 4. Written as DNA, the CDR3 is TGTGCCAGCAGCCAAGAAGCGGGGGGGCGGTCAGATACGCAGTATTTT. This sequence encodes CASSQEAGGRSDTQYF.

The V call is TRBV12-3 or TRBV12-4, the J call TRBJ2-1; TRBD1 matches at 10 bases. This CDR3 is 16 amino acids long. V dropped 3 bases and J dropped 8; count of bases not matched to a gene: 10. CDR3 region: CASSFGTGVVSDEQFF. CDR3 bases: TGTGCCAGCAGTTTCGGGACAGGGGTGGTTAGCGATGAGCAGTTCTTC.

This chain joins TRBV6-1 and TRBJ2-1; the D gene is possibly TRBD2 (6 bases). Trimming left V 11 bases short and J 7 bases short, with 15 bases between. The length of the CDR3 is 12 residues. Germline CDR1 is MNHNS and CDR2 is SASEGT. Written as DNA, the CDR3 is TGTGCCGCCTCCCCTAGCGATAATGAGCAGTTCTTC. Translating it yields CAASPSDNEQFF.

The chain uses TRBV12-5 and TRBJ2-1; D is uncertain. The ends were cut back, 3 bases at V and 5 bases at J, with 14 bases in the middle. The CDR3 is 15 residues long. Germline V gives CDR1 LGHNT, CDR2 FRNRAP. The CDR3 nucleotides read TGTGCTAGTGGTTTCTACGTTGGGCCCGACAATGAGCAGTTCTTC. This sequence encodes CASGFYVGPDNEQFF.

Ten or more counts support this clonotype. The rearrangement links TRBV6-1 to TRBJ2-2; the match to TRBD2 covers 9 bases. This CDR3 region has 15 residues. The V segment lost 5 bases and the J segment 3 bases; nucleotides outside the gene matches: 4. The V gene's germline CDR1 is MNHNS and CDR2 SASEGT. The CDR3 here is CASSHSGGDTGELFF. The CDR3 region has the DNA TGTGCCAGCAGTCATAGCGGGGGAGACACCGGGGAGCTGTTTTTT.